This TCR beta chain comes out of a study of cytomegalovirus exposure and HLA in healthy donors. Study-wide results and caveats: In a later analysis, several top co-occurrence clusters appeared linked to parvovirus B19, influenza, CMV and Epstein-Barr virus.

CDR3 length: 16 amino acids. With 3 bases clipped from V and 8 bases from J, the junction kept 12 bases outside the gene matches. Germline-derived CDR1 and CDR2 are SGHRS and YFSETQ. As to this clone: Its matching antigen is unknown. Distinct nucleotide sequences in the sample also encode this CDR3.

The primer mix had 60 Vbeta and 13 Jbeta primers. This table comes from immunoSEQ multiplex PCR, and its TCRdb copy is limited to in-frame clones, with some not included. The sample shows 91,000 or so clones, and roughly 3% sits with its ten largest clones. The chain combines TRBV5-1 with TRBJ2-1; TRBD2 aligns across 9 bases. The specimen sequenced was PBMCs. This TCR was recovered from a woman aged 30 to 39 in good health and CMV-seronegative. This chain's CDR3 is CASSSGGGRDLHEQFF. The DNA for the CDR3 is TGCGCCAGCAGCTCTGGGGGCGGGAGGGACCTACATGAGCAGTTCTTC.